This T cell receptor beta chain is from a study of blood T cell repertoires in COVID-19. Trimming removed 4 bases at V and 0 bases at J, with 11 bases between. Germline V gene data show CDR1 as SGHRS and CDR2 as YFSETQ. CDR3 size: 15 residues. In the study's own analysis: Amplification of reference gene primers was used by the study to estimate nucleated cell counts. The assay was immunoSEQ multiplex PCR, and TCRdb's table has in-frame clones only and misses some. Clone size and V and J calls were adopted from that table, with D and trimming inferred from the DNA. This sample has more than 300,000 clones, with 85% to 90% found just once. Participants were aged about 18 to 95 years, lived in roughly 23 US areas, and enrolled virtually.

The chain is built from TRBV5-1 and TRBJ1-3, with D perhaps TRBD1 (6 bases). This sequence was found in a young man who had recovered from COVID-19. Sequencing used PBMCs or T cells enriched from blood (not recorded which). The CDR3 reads CASSPGTLSGNTIYF. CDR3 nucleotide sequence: TGCGCCAGCAGCCCGGGGACACTCTCTGGAAACACCATATATTTT. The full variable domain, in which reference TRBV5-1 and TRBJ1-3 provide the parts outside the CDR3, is KAGVTQTPRYLIKTRGQQVTLSCSPISGHRSVSWYQQTPGQGLQFLFEYFSETQRNKGNFPGRFSGRQFSNSRSEMNVSTLELGDSALYLCASSPGTLSGNTIYFGEGSWLTVV.